A single sample is the source of the 24 T cell receptor beta chains below, sequenced in a study of technical replicates of blood from several donors. Clones were sequenced by immunoSEQ multiplex PCR, and TCRdb holds only the in-frame ones, with some missing. Among about 100,000 clones listed, 90% to 97% were seen once. The sample comprised T cells isolated from PBMCs. These receptors were taken from a human donor in good health.

The chain combines TRBV28 with TRBJ1-5; no clear D gene. The CDR3 contains 18 residues. The V gene lost 5 bases and the J gene lost 3 bases, with 23 bases spanning the gap. CDR1 is MDHEN, CDR2 SYDVKM, per germline. The CDR3 DNA reads as TGTGCCAGCAGTCTACTAACAAATGGCCTAAACTTCAATCAGCCCCAGCATTTT. This gives the protein CASSLLTNGLNFNQPQHF. Combining the CDR3 with reference TRBV28 and TRBJ1-5 gives the whole variable domain DVKVTQSSRYLVKRTGEKVFLECVQDMDHENMFWYRQDPGLGLRLIYFSYDVKMKEKGDIPEGYSVSREKKERFSLILESASTNQTSMYLCASSLLTNGLNFNQPQHFGDGTRLSIL.

This chain connects TRBV9 to TRBJ1-2, with D tentatively TRBD1 (6 bases). Germline assignment: CDR1 SGDLS and CDR2 YYNGEE. The CDR3 covers 13 residues. The V gene lost 0 bases and the J gene lost 8 bases, with 11 bases spanning the gap. DNA for the CDR3: TGTGCCAGCAGCGTAGATACAGGGTGGGGCTACACCTTC. This gives the protein CASSVDTGWGYTF.

This chain uses TRBV28 with TRBJ1-1; maybe TRBD1 (5 bases). From germline, CDR1 is MDHEN and CDR2 SYDVKM. V lost 7 bases and J 3 bases, leaving 9 bases between the germline ends. The CDR3 spans 12 residues. The CDR3 DNA is TGTGCCAGCACACAGGACCACACTGAAGCTTTCTTT. Translating gives CASTQDHTEAFF.

The gene calls are TRBV6-5 and TRBJ1-5; D gene ambiguous. This CDR3 spans 14 amino acids. From germline, CDR1 is MNHEY and CDR2 SVGAGI. Trimming cost V 3 bases and J 3 bases, with 9 bases left between them. This CDR3 is CASSYNQVNQPQHF. Here the CDR3 DNA reads TGTGCCAGCAGTTATAACCAGGTCAATCAGCCCCAGCATTTT.

The rearrangement links TRBV9 to TRBJ2-1; 7 nucleotides line up with TRBD2. CDR3 length equals 15 residues. The germline V gene encodes CDR1 SGDLS and CDR2 YYNGEE. After removal of 0 bases from V and 7 bases from J, the junction contained 7 bases not matched to a gene. This CDR3 reads CASSVGRASGNEQFF. The CDR3, as DNA: TGTGCCAGCAGCGTAGGGCGAGCTAGCGGTAATGAGCAGTTCTTC.

V usage is TRBV5-1 and J usage is TRBJ1-4, with 10 bases identical to TRBD1. The CDR3 length is 14 residues. The V gene end was trimmed by 0 bases and the J gene end by 8 bases; junction bases not matched to a gene: 1. CDR1 and CDR2 from the germline V gene are SGHRS and YFSETQ. This CDR3 reads CASSLGTGGEKLFF. CDR3 DNA: TGCGCCAGCAGCTTGGGGACAGGGGGGGAAAAACTGTTTTTT.

The genes are TRBV7-9 and TRBJ2-3; D gene ambiguous. V was pared by 3 bases and J by 7 bases, with 8 bases between. The CDR3 has 12 amino acids. Germline CDR1 is SEHNR and CDR2 is FQNEAQ (reference sequence). CDR3 sequence: CASSFTENTQYF. DNA of the CDR3: TGTGCCAGCAGCTTCACCGAGAATACGCAGTATTTT.

V gene TRBV5-8 combines with J gene TRBJ1-3; TRBD1 agrees at 7 bases. The V gene end was trimmed by 1 base and the J gene end by 3 bases; junction bases not matched to a gene: 16. The CDR3 totals 19 residues. Germline CDR1 and CDR2: SGHTS and YDEGEE. The CDR3 nucleotides are TGTGCCAGCAGCTTGATAATCTTTTTAGGGGGCGCAATTGGAAACACCATATATTTT. Amino acid sequence: CASSLIIFLGGAIGNTIYF.

V and J are TRBV7-8 and TRBJ2-2; possibly TRBD1 for D (7 bases). This CDR3 has 16 amino acids. V gave up 3 bases and J gave up 5 bases, with 16 bases separating them. The V gene's germline CDR1 is SGHVS and CDR2 FQNEAQ. CDR3 protein: CASSLSAGGRTGELFF. The CDR3 DNA reads as TGTGCCAGCAGCTTGTCAGCAGGGGGGAGAACCGGGGAGCTGTTTTTT.

J is TRBJ1-4 and V is TRBV27; D is ambiguous. V shed 3 bases and J shed 4 bases, with 9 bases lying between them. CDR3 length: 14 residues. Germline assignment: CDR1 MNHEY and CDR2 SMNVEV (reference sequence). The CDR3 DNA is TGTGCCAGCAGTTTTAACCGCTATAATGAAAAACTGTTTTTT. This translates into CASSFNRYNEKLFF.

The chain links TRBV4-1 to TRBJ1-1; D perhaps matches TRBD1 (6 bases). Germline V gives CDR1 MGHRA, CDR2 YSYEKL. Trimming took off 3 bases at V and 0 bases at J, with 14 bases between the two ends. CDR3 size: 16 residues. The CDR3 DNA reads as TGCGCCAGCAGCCAGCGATACAGGGAACTGAACACTGAAGCTTTCTTT. Translating gives CASSQRYRELNTEAFF.

This CDR3 is CASSVFGAGEQYF. CDR3 bases: TGTGCCAGCAGCGTATTTGGAGCAGGGGAGCAGTACTTC. The chain is built from TRBV9 and TRBJ2-7, with TRBD1 as a possible D gene (5 bases). CDR3 size: 13 residues. V was pared by 1 base and J by 7 bases, with 12 bases between. Per the germline V gene, CDR1 is SGDLS and CDR2 is YYNGEE.

V gene TRBV7-9 combines with J gene TRBJ2-2; 8 bases map to TRBD2. J gave up 4 bases and V 4 bases, and 2 bases lay outside the gene matches. The germline gives CDR1 SEHNR, CDR2 FQNEAQ (reference sequence). The CDR3 runs to 14 residues. CDR3 nucleotides: TGTGCCAGCAGCTCAAGCGGGGGCACCGGGGAGCTGTTTTTT. Its protein is CASSSSGGTGELFF.

V gene TRBV2 combines with J gene TRBJ2-4; 10 bases are shared with TRBD1. The CDR3 loop spans 16 amino acids. V shed 7 bases, J shed 1 base, and the junction held 7 bases outside the gene matches. Germline CDR1 SNHLY, CDR2 FYNNEI. The CDR3 loop reads CASTPTGGEAKNIQYF. The DNA of the CDR3 is TGTGCCAGCACCCCGACAGGGGGCGAGGCCAAAAACATTCAGTACTTC.

The chain employs TRBV4-2 and TRBJ1-1; possible D gene TRBD1, 6 bases. The V and J ends lost 1 base and 5 bases respectively, with 11 bases between them. CDR1 and CDR2 (germline): LGHNA, YNFKEQ. The CDR3 loop spans 14 amino acids. The CDR3 reads CASSQGRGRTEAFF. CDR3 nucleotides: TGTGCCAGCAGCCAAGGCAGGGGTAGAACTGAAGCTTTCTTT.

The chain combines TRBV28 with TRBJ2-7; tentative D call: TRBD2 (5 bases). The CDR3 is 15 residues long. V lost 2 bases to trimming and J lost 6 bases, with 17 bases between them. CDR1 and CDR2 (germline): MDHEN, SYDVKM. The CDR3 loop is CASSLPIFKRPEQYF. In nucleotides, the CDR3 is TGTGCCAGCAGTTTACCCATATTTAAGCGGCCCGAGCAGTACTTC.

V usage is TRBV19 and J usage is TRBJ2-5; the D gene is possibly TRBD2 (7 bases). The CDR3 extends over 17 amino acids. Germline CDR1 reads LNHDA; CDR2 reads SQIVND (reference sequence). V shed 4 bases and J shed 7 bases, with 25 bases lying between them. Here the CDR3 DNA reads TGTGCCAGTAGTAGCCTCCCTGGCGGGGGCTCTCAGGGGACCCAGTACTTC. It yields the protein CASSSLPGGGSQGTQYF.

The rearrangement joins TRBV5-1 to TRBJ1-1, with D perhaps TRBD1 (6 bases). CDR3 length: 14 amino acids. Germline V gene sequence: CDR1 SGHRS, CDR2 YFSETQ. Trimming cost V 2 bases and J 7 bases, with 15 bases left between them. The DNA for the CDR3 is TGCGCCAGCAGCTTAGGATCAGGGGCAAGTGAAGCTTTCTTT. Encoded protein: CASSLGSGASEAFF.

Note on this clone: One end of the junction varies from germline; a read error may be responsible. The chain employs TRBV10-1 and TRBJ2-5; 11 bases are a match to TRBD2. CDR1 and CDR2 (germline): WNHNN, SYGVQD (reference sequence). This CDR3 has 14 residues. The CDR3 loop reads CATSSGGARETQYF. The CDR3 DNA reads as TGCGCCACCAGTAGCGGGGGGGCCCGAGAGACCCAGTACTTC.

V and J are TRBV7-8 and TRBJ2-3, with 11 positions matching TRBD2. This CDR3 has 16 amino acids. Germline CDR1 is SGHVS and CDR2 is FQNEAQ. V trimming: 5 bases; J trimming: 5 bases; junction bases outside the gene matches: 9. The chain's CDR3 is CASSPVAGGYKDTQYF. CDR3 bases: TGTGCCAGCAGCCCCGTAGCGGGGGGGTATAAAGATACGCAGTATTTT.

The V and J genes are TRBV5-1 and TRBJ2-7, with TRBD1 matching over 8 bases. J lost 0 bases, V lost 0 bases, and 5 bases had no gene match. There are 16 residues in the CDR3. CDR1 and CDR2 (germline): SGHRS, YFSETQ. CDR3 sequence reads: CASSLATGGGSYEQYF. CDR3 nucleotides: TGCGCCAGCAGCTTGGCCACAGGGGGTGGCTCCTACGAGCAGTACTTC.

J is TRBJ1-5 and V is TRBV10-2; 7 bases line up with TRBD1. Germline values: CDR1 WSHSY, CDR2 SAAADI. This CDR3 has 15 amino acids. V gave up 6 bases and J gave up 0 bases; unmatched junction bases: 5. The CDR3: CASSGDRYSNQPQHF. For the CDR3, the DNA is TGCGCCAGCAGCGGGGACAGATATAGCAATCAGCCCCAGCATTTT.

This rearrangement joins TRBV6-5 to TRBJ1-6, with 7 positions matching TRBD1. The CDR3 length is 14 residues. CDR1 MNHEY and CDR2 SVGAGI come from the germline V gene. J lost 4 bases, V lost 5 bases, and 2 bases had no gene match. In nucleotides, the CDR3 is TGTGCCAGCAGTCCGACAGGGTATAATTCACCCCTCCACTTT. Translated: CASSPTGYNSPLHF.

This chain joins TRBV2 and TRBJ2-1; the D is unclear. Trimming removed 2 bases at V and 8 bases at J, with 4 bases between. The length of the CDR3 is 11 residues. From germline, CDR1 is SNHLY and CDR2 FYNNEI. The CDR3 is CASSEFDEQFF. DNA of the CDR3: TGTGCCAGCAGTGAATTCGATGAGCAGTTCTTC.